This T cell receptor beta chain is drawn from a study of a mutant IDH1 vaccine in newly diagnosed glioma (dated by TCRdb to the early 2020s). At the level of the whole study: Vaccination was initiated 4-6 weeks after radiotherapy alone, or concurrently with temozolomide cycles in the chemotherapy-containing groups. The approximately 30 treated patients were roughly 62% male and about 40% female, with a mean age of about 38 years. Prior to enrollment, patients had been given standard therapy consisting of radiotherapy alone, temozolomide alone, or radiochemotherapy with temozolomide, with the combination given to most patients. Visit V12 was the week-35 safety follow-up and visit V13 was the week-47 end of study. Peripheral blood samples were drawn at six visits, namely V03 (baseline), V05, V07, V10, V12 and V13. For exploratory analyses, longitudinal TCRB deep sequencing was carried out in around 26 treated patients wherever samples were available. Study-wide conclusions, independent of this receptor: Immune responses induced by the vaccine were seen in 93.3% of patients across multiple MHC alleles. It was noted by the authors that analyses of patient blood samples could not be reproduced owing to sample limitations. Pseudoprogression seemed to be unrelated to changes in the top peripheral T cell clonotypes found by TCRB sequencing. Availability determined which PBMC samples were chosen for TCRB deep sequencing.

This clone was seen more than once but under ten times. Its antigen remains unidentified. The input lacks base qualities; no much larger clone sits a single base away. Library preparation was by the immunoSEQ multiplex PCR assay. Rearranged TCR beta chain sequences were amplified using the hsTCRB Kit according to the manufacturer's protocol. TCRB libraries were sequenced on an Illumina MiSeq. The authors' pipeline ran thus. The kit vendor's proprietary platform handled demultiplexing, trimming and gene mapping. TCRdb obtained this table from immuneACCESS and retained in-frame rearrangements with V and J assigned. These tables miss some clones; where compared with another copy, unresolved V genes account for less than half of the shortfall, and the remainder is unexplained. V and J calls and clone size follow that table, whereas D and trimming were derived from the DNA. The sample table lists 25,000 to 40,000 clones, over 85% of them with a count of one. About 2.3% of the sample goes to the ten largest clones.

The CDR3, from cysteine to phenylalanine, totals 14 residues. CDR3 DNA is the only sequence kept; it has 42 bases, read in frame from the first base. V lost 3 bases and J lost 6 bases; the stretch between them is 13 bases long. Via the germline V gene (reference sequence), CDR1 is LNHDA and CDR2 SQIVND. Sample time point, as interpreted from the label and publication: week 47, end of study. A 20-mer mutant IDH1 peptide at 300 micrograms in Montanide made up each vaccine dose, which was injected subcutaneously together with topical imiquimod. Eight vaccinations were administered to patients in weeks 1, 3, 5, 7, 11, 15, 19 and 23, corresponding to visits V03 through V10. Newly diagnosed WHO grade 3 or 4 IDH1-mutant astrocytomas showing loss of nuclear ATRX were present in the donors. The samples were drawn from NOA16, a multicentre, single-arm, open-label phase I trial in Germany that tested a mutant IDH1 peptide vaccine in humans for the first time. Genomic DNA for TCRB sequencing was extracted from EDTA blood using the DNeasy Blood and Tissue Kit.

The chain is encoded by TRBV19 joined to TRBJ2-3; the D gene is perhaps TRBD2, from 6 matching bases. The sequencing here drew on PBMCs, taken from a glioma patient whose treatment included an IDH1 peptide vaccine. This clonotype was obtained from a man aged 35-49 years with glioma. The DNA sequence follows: TGTGCCAGTAGTATGTTCGGGAGTAAGGATACGCAGTATTTT. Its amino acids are CASSMFGSKDTQYF.